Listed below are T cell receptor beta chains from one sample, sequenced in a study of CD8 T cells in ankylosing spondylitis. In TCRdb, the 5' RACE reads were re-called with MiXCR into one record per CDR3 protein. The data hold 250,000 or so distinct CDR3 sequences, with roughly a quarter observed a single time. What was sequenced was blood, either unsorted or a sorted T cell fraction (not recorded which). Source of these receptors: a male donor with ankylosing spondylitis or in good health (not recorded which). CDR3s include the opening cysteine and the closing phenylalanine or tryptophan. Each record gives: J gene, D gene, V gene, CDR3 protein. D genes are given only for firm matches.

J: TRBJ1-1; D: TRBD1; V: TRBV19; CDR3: CASSVRGRETEAFF
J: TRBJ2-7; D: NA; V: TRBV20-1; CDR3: CSAHRDSYEQYF
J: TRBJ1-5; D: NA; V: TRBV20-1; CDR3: CSAGPSGRSGNQPQHF
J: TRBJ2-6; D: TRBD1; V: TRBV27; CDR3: CASMLQGGSGANVLTF
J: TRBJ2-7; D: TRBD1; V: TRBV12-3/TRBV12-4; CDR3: CASSLVRTGGYEQYF
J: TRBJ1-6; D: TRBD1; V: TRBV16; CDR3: CASRLRGPGPLHF
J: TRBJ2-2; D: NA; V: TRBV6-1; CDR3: CASSDMGVPGELFF
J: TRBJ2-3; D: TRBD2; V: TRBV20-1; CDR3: CSAGGRGISTDTQYF
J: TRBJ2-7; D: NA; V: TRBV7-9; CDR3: CASSGPGARKVYEQYF
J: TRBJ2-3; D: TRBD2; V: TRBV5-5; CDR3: CASSLASGGGSTDTQYF
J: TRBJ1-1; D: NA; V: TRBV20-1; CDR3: CSAPAFTEAFF
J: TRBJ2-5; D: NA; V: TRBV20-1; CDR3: CSARDLRNQETQYF
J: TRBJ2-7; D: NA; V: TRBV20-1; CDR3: CSASAGSTYEQYF
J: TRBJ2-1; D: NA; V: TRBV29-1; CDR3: CSVEPDSPILGDEQFF
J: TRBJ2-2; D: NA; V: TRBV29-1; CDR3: CSAGSGNTGELFF
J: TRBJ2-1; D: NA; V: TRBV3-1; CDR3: CASSPPLPDIVGPFF
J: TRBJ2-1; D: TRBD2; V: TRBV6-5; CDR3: CASSYWGGTYNEQFF
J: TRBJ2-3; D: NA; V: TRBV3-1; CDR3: CASSPFDQSTQYF
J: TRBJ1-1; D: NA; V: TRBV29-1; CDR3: CSVVRTDLEAFF
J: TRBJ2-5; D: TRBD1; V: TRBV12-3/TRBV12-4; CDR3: CASSRGQGTQETQYF
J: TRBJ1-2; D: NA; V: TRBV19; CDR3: CASIGQGDGYTF
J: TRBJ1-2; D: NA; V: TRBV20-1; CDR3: CSASKTGTSYGYTF
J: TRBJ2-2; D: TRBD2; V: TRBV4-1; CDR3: CASSQEGRGGDTGELFF
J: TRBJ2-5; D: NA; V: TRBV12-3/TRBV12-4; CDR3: CASTLQYF
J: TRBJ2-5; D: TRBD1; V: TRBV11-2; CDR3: CASSLGQGSQETQYF
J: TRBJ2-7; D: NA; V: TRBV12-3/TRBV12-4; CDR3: CASSFQGLGYEQYF
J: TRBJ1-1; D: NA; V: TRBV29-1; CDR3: CSGQKPGHLNTEAFF
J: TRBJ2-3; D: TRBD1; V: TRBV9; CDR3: CASSVGTGDPDTQYF